This record looks at one T cell receptor beta chain sequence and its context. The antigen is not known. Treatment here: around 19 received Ad26.COV2.S at low or high dose, single or two shots; five or six received placebo; per-sample allocation not given. Repertoires come from day 63 after the first vaccine or placebo injection. Based in Boston, the donor was an adult of 18-55 years. TCRdb keeps only in-frame clones here, not all; method: immunoSEQ multiplex PCR. This sample has more than 300,000 clones, with just under 85% found just once. Germline V gene sequence: CDR1 MNHEY, CDR2 SVGAGI. V gave up 4 bases and J gave up 1 base, with 11 bases separating them. The CDR3 runs to 14 residues. These data come from a study of Ad26.COV2.S vaccination and SARS-CoV-2 variants. Study-level background: Sample donor was a member of the COV1001 Ad26.COV2.S trial arm. Ad26.COV2.S was injected intramuscularly once or twice, 56 days apart. Study-wide points: It is possible that the TCR breadth and depth analyses underestimated the total T cell responses.

The TCR was taken from a person aged 18-60 years who received the Ad26.COV2.S COVID-19 vaccine or a placebo. This material consisted of peripheral blood, taken in a trial of Ad26.COV2.S vaccine versus placebo. This sequence joins TRBV6-5 and TRBJ2-7; D ambiguous. CDR3 region: CASSSWTESYEQYF. CDR3 coding DNA: TGTGCCAGCAGTTCCTGGACGGAGTCCTACGAGCAGTACTTC.